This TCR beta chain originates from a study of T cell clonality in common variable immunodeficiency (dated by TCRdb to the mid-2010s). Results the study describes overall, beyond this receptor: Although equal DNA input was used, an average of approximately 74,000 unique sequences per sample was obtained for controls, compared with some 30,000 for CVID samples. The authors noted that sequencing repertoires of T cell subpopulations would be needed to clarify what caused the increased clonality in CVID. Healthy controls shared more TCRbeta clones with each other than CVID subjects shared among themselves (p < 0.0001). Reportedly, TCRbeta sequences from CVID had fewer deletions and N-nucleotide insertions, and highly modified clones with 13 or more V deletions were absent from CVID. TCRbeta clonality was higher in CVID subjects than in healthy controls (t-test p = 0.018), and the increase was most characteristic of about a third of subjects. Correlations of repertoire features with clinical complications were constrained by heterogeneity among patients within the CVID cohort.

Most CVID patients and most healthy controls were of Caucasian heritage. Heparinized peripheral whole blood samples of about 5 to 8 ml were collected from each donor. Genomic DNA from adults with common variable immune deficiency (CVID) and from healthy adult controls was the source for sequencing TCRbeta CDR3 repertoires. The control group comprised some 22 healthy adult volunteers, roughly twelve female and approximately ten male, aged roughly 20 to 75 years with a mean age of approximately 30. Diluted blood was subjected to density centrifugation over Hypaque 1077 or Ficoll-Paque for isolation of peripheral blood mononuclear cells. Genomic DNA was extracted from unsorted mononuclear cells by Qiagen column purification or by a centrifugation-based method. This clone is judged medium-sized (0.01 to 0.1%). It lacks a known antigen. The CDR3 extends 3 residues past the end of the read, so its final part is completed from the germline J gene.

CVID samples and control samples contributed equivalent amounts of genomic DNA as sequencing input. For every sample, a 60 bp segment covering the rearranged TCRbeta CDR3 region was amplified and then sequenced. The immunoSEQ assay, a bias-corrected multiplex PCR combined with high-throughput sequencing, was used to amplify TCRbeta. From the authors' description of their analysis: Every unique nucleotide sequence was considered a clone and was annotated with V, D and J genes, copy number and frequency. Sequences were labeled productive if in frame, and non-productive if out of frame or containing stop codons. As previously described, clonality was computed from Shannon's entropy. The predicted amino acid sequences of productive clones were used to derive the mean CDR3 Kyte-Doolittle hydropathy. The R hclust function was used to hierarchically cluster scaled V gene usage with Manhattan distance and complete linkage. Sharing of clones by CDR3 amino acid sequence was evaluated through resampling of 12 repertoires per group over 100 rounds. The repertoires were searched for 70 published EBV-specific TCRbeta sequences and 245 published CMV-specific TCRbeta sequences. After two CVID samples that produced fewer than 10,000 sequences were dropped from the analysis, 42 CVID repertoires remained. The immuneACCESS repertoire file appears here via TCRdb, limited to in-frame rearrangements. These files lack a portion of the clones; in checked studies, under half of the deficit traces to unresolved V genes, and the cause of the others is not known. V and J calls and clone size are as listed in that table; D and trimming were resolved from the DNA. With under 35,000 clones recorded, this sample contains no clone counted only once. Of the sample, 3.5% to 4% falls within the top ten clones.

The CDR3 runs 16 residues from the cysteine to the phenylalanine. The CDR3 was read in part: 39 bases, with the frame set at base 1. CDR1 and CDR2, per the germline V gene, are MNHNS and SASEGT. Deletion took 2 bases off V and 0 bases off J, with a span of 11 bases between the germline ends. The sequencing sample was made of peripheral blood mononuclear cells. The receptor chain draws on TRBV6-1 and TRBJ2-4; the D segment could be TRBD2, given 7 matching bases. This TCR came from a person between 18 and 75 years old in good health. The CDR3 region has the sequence CASSEWRGLAKNIQYF. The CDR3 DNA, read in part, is TGTGCCAGCAGTGAATGGCGGGGGCTAGCCAAAAACATT.